This T cell receptor (beta chain) came from a study of T cell repertoires in cytomegalovirus infection. Germline lookup yields CDR1 MGHRA and CDR2 YSYEKL. V was clipped by 2 bases and J by 6 bases, with 13 bases between them. This CDR3 region has 14 residues. TCRdb processed the reads anew with MiXCR; each CDR3 protein has one entry. The repertoire holds 76,000 or so distinct CDR3 sequences, with 3.7% as singletons. This clonotype showed up many times. The clonotype originates from a human donor in good health (CMV status not recorded). Some clones in this sample may be carry-over from other donors' samples. The chain couples TRBV4-1 to TRBJ1-2; D might be TRBD1 (6 bases). The sequenced sample was PBMCs. The DNA of the CDR3 is TGCGCCAGCAGCCAACTCCAGGGGATCCATGGCTACACCTTC. Protein sequence: CASSQLQGIHGYTF.